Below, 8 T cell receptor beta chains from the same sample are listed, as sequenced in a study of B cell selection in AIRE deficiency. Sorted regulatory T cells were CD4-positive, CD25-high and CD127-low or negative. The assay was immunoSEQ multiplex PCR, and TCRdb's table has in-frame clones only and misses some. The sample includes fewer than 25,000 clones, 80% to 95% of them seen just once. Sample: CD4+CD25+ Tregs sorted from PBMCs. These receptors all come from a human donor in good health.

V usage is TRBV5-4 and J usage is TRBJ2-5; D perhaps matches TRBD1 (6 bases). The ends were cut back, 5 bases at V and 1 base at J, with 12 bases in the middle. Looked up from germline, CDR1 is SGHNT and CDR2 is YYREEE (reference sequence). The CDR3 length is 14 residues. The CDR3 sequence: CASRLQGLQETQYF. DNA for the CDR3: TGTGCCAGCAGGTTACAGGGCCTCCAAGAGACCCAGTACTTC.

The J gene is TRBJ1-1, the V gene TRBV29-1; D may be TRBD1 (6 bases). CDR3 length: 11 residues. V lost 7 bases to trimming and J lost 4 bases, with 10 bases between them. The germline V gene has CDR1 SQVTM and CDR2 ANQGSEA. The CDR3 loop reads CSGGQSTEAFF. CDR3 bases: TGCAGCGGAGGACAGTCCACTGAAGCTTTCTTT.

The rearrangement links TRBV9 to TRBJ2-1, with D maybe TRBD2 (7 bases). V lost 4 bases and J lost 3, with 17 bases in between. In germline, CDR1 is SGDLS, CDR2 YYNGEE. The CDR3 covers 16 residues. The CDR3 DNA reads TGTGCCAGCAGCCCTCTGGGGGGGGCGTACTACAATGAGCAGTTCTTC. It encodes CASSPLGGAYYNEQFF. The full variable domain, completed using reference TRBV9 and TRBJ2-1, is DSGVTQTPKHLITATGQRVTLRCSPRSGDLSVYWYQQSLDQGLQFLIQYYNGEERAKGNILERFSAQQFPDLHSELNLSSLELGDSALYFCASSPLGGAYYNEQFFGPGTRLTVL.

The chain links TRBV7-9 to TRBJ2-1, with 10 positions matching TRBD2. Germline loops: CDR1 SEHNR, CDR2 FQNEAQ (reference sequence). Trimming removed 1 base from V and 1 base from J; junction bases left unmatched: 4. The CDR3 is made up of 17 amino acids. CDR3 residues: CASSLDRAGGSYNEQFF. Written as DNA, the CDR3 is TGTGCCAGCAGCTTAGATAGAGCGGGGGGGTCCTACAATGAGCAGTTCTTC.

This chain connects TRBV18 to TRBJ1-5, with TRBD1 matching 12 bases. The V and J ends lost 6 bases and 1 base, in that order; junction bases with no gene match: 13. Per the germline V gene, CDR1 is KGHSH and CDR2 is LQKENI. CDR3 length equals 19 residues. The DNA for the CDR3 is TGTGCCAGCTCTCGAATCCGGGACAGGGGGCCACTAAGCAATCAGCCCCAGCATTTT. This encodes CASSRIRDRGPLSNQPQHF.

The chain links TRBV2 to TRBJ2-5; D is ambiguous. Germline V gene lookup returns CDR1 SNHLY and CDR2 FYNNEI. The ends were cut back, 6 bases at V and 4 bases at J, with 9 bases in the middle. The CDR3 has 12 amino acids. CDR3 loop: CASSASVETQYF. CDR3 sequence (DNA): TGTGCCAGCAGCGCTTCCGTAGAGACCCAGTACTTC.

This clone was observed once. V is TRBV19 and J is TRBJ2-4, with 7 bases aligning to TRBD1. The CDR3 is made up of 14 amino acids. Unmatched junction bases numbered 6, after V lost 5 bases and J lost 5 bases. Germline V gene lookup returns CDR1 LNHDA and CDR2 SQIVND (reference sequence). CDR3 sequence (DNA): TGTGCCAGTAGTCCCCGACAGGGCCAAAACATTCAGTACTTC. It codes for CASSPRQGQNIQYF.

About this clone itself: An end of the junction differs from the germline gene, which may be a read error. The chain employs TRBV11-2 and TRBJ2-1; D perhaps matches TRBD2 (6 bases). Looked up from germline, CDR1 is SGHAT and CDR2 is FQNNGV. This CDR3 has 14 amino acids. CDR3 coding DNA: TGTGCCAGCTCGGGAGAGGTCGGCGCCGGAAGATCCGTCTTC. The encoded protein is CASSGEVGAGRSVF.